This is a list of T cell receptor beta chains from one sample in a study of T cell responses to AZD1222 COVID-19 vaccine. Measured with immunoSEQ multiplex PCR; TCRdb has only the in-frame clones, and not every one. Of over 120,000 clones in the sample, 80% to 90% were seen once. Material: peripheral blood, obtained on day 0 of AZD1222 vaccination. The receptors originated from an adult in good health. Both conserved end residues are part of each CDR3. A D gene is named only where the DNA matches it firmly. Only some rows state a clone size, as once, few, many or a class for expanded clones.

clone_size	v_call	j_call	d_call	cdr3_nt	cdr3_aa
.	TRBV4-2	TRBJ1-6	TRBD1	TGTGCCAGCAGCCAAGAGGACAGGGGGCATGGTTCACCCCTCCACTTT	CASSQEDRGHGSPLHF
once	TRBV2	TRBJ2-5	.	TGTGCCAGCAGTACCCCAAGGGTAGCGGAAGAGACCCAGTACTTC	CASSTPRVAEETQYF
few	TRBV4-1	TRBJ1-2	.	TGCGCCAGCAGCCAAGAAGACAGGACTGGCTACACCTTC	CASSQEDRTGYTF
.	TRBV6-5	TRBJ2-3	TRBD2	TGTGCCAGCAGTAGCGGGAGTCGGGATACGCAGTATTTT	CASSSGSRDTQYF
.	TRBV10-2	TRBJ1-1	.	TGCGCCAGCAGTTTGGGACAGAACACTGAAGCTTTCTTT	CASSLGQNTEAFF
.	TRBV19	TRBJ2-3	TRBD2	TGTGCCAGTAGTCATAACAGGGGACTAGCGGGAGGGGATACGCAGTATTTT	CASSHNRGLAGGDTQYF
.	TRBV7-2	TRBJ2-5	.	TGTGCCAGCAGCTTAGAGGTCCAGGGTTGGGGCCAAGAGACCCAGTACTTC	CASSLEVQGWGQETQYF
.	TRBV2	TRBJ1-3	.	TGTGCCAGCAGTGACAGGTCTGGAAACACCATATATTTT	CASSDRSGNTIYF
.	TRBV11-2	TRBJ2-7	.	TGTGCCAGCAGCTTAAGGCGCTCAGACGAGCAGTACTTC	CASSLRRSDEQYF
.	TRBV3-1/TRBV3-2	TRBJ2-7	.	TGTGCCAGCAGCCCATTTACCACCTTCGGCGAGCAGTACTTC	CASSPFTTFGEQYF
few	TRBV19	TRBJ2-7	.	TGTGCCAGTAGTACCCCGGGTAGCTCCGAGCAGTACTTC	CASSTPGSSEQYF
.	TRBV12-5	TRBJ2-7	TRBD1	TGTGCTAGTGGAAACCCCCGGGACAGGGACGACTACGAGCAGTACTTC	CASGNPRDRDDYEQYF
.	TRBV19	TRBJ2-7	.	TGTGCCAGTAGTGCCGGGACTCTCCCAGCCTACGAGCAGTACTTC	CASSAGTLPAYEQYF
few	TRBV6-1	TRBJ1-5	.	TGTGCCAGCAGTGAAGTTCGAATATATAGCAATCAGCCCCAGCATTTT	CASSEVRIYSNQPQHF
.	TRBV7-8	TRBJ1-5	TRBD1	TGTGCCAGCAGCCTCCGACAGGGGCCTTCGGTGCCCCAGCATTTT	CASSLRQGPSVPQHF
.	TRBV11-3	TRBJ2-1	.	TGTGCCAGCAGCCCCCAATTCGGAGCCTTTGAGCAGTTCTTC	CASSPQFGAFEQFF
few	TRBV28	TRBJ1-5	.	TGTGCCAGCAGTTTATTTTCCGGGGGCTCGGTTCAGCCCCAGCATTTT	CASSLFSGGSVQPQHF
.	TRBV11-2	TRBJ2-7	.	TGTGCCAGCAGCTTAGCCCCGGACACCGACTACGAGCAGTACTTC	CASSLAPDTDYEQYF
.	TRBV7-9	TRBJ1-2	.	TGTGCCAGCAGCCCGAGACGGTTCTATGGCTACACCTTC	CASSPRRFYGYTF
.	TRBV13	TRBJ2-3	.	TGTGCCAGCAGCGCACGCCCAGATACGCAGTATTTT	CASSARPDTQYF
.	TRBV3-1/TRBV3-2	TRBJ1-1	.	TGTGCCAGCAGCCAAGCGGAGTTGAACACTGAAGCTTTCTTT	CASSQAELNTEAFF
.	TRBV3-1/TRBV3-2	TRBJ1-3	.	TGTGCCAGCAGCCAAAGTTGGGGGAACACCATATATTTT	CASSQSWGNTIYF
once	TRBV7-9	TRBJ2-3	TRBD1	TGTGCCAGCGCCGGGACAGGCCCCTACGATACGCAGTATTTT	CASAGTGPYDTQYF
.	TRBV27	TRBJ1-1	.	TGTGCCAGCATCAAAACGGGGAACACTGAAGCTTTCTTT	CASIKTGNTEAFF
once	TRBV7-8	TRBJ1-5	.	TGTGCCAGCAGCTTATACCAGGCTCGCAATCAGCCCCAGCATTTT	CASSLYQARNQPQHF
.	TRBV19	TRBJ2-2	.	TGTGCCAGTAACCTGGACAGAAACACCGGGGAGCTGTTTTTT	CASNLDRNTGELFF
.	TRBV24-1	TRBJ1-2	.	TGTGCCACCAGTGACCCCGGGACCGGGGATGGCTACACCTTC	CATSDPGTGDGYTF
.	TRBV5-1	TRBJ2-3	.	TGCGCCAGCAGCCCGGAGGGGTATCTAGCAGATACGCAGTATTTT	CASSPEGYLADTQYF
.	TRBV24-1	TRBJ2-7	TRBD1	TGTGCCACCAGTGAAGGACAGGGAAGTAACGAGCAGTACTTC	CATSEGQGSNEQYF
.	TRBV27	TRBJ2-2	.	TGTGCCAGCTCCCCTCTGTTAGGGTGGGAGACCGGGGAGCTGTTTTTT	CASSPLLGWETGELFF
.	TRBV21-1	TRBJ2-3	.	TGTGCCAGCAGCAAAAGGAGGGGCCCAGATACGCAGTATTTT	CASSKRRGPDTQYF
.	TRBV2	TRBJ2-7	.	TGTGCCAGCACCGAAGGGCCGGGAGTGTCCTACGAGCAGTACTTC	CASTEGPGVSYEQYF
.	TRBV5-1	TRBJ1-1	.	TGCGCCAGCAGCCCACAGGTCCATGAAGGGACTGAAGCTTTCTTT	CASSPQVHEGTEAFF
.	TRBV18	TRBJ2-7	TRBD1	TGTGCCAGCTCACAGGGACAGGGCTCTAGAGAGCAGTACTTC	CASSQGQGSREQYF
.	TRBV6-5	TRBJ1-1	.	TGTGCCAGCAGCACGACAGAGAAAGCTTTCTTT	CASSTTEKAFF
.	TRBV15	TRBJ2-1	.	TGTGCCACCAGCAGAGATAGGAGTCACAATGAGCAGTTCTTC	CATSRDRSHNEQFF
.	TRBV4-1	TRBJ1-4	TRBD1	TGCGCCAGCAGCCAATTGAACAGGGGGCCCGAAAAACTGTTTTTT	CASSQLNRGPEKLFF
.	TRBV2	TRBJ1-3	.	TGTGCCAGCAGCCCGATGGGGCCGGCGGGTGGAAACACCATATATTTT	CASSPMGPAGGNTIYF